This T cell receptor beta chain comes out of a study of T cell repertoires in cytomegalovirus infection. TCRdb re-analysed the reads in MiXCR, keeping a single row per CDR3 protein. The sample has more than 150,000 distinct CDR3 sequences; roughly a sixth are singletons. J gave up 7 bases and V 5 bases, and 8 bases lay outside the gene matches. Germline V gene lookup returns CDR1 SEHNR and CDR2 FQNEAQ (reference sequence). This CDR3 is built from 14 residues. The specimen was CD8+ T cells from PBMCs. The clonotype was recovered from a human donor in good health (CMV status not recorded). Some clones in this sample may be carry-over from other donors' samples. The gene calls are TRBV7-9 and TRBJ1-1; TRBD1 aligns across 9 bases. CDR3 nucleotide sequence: TGTGCCAGCAGCCGAGATATGGACAGGGGTGAAGCTTTCTTT. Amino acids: CASSRDMDRGEAFF.